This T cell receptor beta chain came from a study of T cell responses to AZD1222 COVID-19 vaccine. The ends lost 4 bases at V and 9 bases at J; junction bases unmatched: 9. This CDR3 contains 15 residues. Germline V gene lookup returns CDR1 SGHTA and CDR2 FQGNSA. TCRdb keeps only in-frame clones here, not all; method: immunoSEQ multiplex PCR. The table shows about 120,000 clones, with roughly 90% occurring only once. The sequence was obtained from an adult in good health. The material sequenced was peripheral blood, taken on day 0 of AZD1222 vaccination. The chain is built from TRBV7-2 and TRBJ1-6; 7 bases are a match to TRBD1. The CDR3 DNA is TGTGCCAGCAGCTCGCGACAGGGTTGGAGTTCACCCCTCCACTTT. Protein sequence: CASSSRQGWSSPLHF.